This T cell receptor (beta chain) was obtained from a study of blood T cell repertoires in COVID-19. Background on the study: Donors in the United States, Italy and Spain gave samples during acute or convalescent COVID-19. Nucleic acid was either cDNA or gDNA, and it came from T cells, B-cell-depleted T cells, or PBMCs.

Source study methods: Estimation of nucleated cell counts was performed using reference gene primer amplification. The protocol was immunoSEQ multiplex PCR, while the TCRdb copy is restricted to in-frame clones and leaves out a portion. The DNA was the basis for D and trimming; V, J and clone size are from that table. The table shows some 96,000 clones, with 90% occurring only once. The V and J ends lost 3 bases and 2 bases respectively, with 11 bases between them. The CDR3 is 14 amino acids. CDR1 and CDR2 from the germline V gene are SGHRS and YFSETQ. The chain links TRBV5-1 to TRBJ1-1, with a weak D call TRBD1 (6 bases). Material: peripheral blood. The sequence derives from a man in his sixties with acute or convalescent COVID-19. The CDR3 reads CASSSTGFNTEAFF. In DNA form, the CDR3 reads TGCGCCAGCAGCTCAACAGGGTTCAACACTGAAGCTTTCTTT.